Listed here are 9 T cell receptor beta chains from one sample, sequenced in a study of blood T cells in healthy people across ages. Next came a second PCR, run for roughly 6 to 11 cycles, which used a sample-barcoded 5' primer along with a J-beta primer mix. TCRdb called the 5' RACE reads again in MiXCR, with one record for every CDR3 protein. The sample carries roughly 800,000 distinct CDR3 sequences, roughly 34% recorded once. Sequences were obtained from blood. These receptors were collected from a man aged 18 to 29 in good health.

The sample holds one count of this clonotype. The chain has TRBV6-5 and TRBJ1-2; 10 bases line up with TRBD1. The CDR3 contains 16 residues. The J segment lost 7 bases and the V segment lost 4 bases, leaving 12 bases of the junction unmatched. The germline V gene encodes CDR1 MNHEY and CDR2 SVGAGI. The CDR3: CASSLPTGTGDRGYTF. The CDR3 DNA reads as TGTGCCAGCAGTTTACCTACGGGGACAGGGGACCGTGGCTACACCTTC.

This chain joins TRBV27 and TRBJ1-5; 10 nucleotides align to TRBD1. Germline values: CDR1 MNHEY, CDR2 SMNVEV (reference sequence). The CDR3 runs to 15 residues. The V and J ends lost 5 bases and 2 bases, in that order; junction bases with no gene match: 3. The CDR3 region is CASSGGTGGNQPQHF. CDR3 DNA: TGTGCCAGCAGTGGGGGGACAGGGGGCAATCAGCCCCAGCATTTT.

This sequence joins TRBV6-2 or TRBV6-3 and TRBJ1-4; 7 positions agree with TRBD1. The CDR3 covers 14 residues. V lost 4 bases to trimming and J lost 6 bases; unmatched junction nucleotides: 5. Germline CDR1 MNHEY, CDR2 SVGEGT. The DNA of the CDR3 is TGTGCCAGCAGTTTCCGACAGGGAGATGAAAAACTGTTTTTT. Its protein is CASSFRQGDEKLFF.

This clonotype has only a few counts. J is TRBJ2-4 and V is TRBV6-5; D unclear. Germline V CDR1 and CDR2: MNHEY, SVGAGI. Trimming removed 5 bases at V and 7 bases at J, with 9 bases between. The CDR3 is 12 residues long. The CDR3 region is CASSGPRNIQYF. The DNA of the CDR3 is TGTGCCAGCAGTGGGCCCCGGAACATTCAGTACTTC.

Notes on this clonotype: This could be a read error, since a much larger clone is one nucleotide away. The chain employs TRBV7-6 and TRBJ2-3, with D uncertain. The CDR3 contains 13 residues. Germline CDR1 is SGHVS and CDR2 is FNYEAQ. The V end lost 6 bases, the J end lost 6 bases, and 13 bases lay between the germline ends. This CDR3 is CASSAFGQDTQYF. The CDR3 nucleotides are TGTGCCAGCAGTGCCTTCGGGCAGGATACGCAGTATTTT.

This clonotype was seen only once. This sequence joins TRBV20-1 and TRBJ2-1; no clear D gene. Trimming pared 6 bases from V and 12 bases from J, leaving 27 bases between. Germline CDR1 DFQATT, CDR2 SNEGSKA (reference sequence). This CDR3 contains 15 residues. The CDR3 region is CSAVAEANVEGLQFF. The CDR3, as DNA: TGCAGTGCCGTAGCAGAGGCGAATGTTGAAGGATTGCAGTTCTTC.

J is TRBJ2-1 and V is TRBV6-1; D is uncertain. The CDR3 length is 15 residues. Germline lookup yields CDR1 MNHNS and CDR2 SASEGT. V shed 0 bases and J shed 3 bases, with 9 bases lying between them. The CDR3 loop reads CASSEAGSGYNEQFF. CDR3 sequence (DNA): TGTGCCAGCAGTGAAGCGGGGTCCGGCTACAATGAGCAGTTCTTC.

The chain recombines TRBV24-1 with TRBJ1-5; D gene uncertain. V lost 10 bases, J lost 4 bases, and 16 bases lay in between. Germline V gives CDR1 KGHDR, CDR2 SFDVKD. This CDR3 contains 14 residues. The CDR3 here is CATAGGDFNQPQHF. For the CDR3, the DNA is TGTGCCACGGCCGGCGGAGACTTTAATCAGCCCCAGCATTTT.

A few counts support this clonotype. At one of its ends the junction is not consistent with the germline gene, which may arise from a read error. V is TRBV20-1 and J is TRBJ1-1; D might be TRBD1 (5 bases). Germline CDR1 DFQATT, CDR2 SNEGSKA (reference sequence). This CDR3 spans 13 amino acids. CDR3 nucleotide sequence: TGCAGTGCAAGAGGGGCAATGAACACTGAAGCTTTCTTT. Translated, it gives CSARGAMNTEAFF.